This T cell receptor beta chain was captured by sequencing in a study of blood T cell repertoires in COVID-19. Study at large: The United States, Italy and Spain provided the acute and convalescent COVID-19 samples. T cells, B-cell-depleted T cells, or PBMCs supplied cDNA or gDNA.

Original methodology: Amplification of reference gene primers provided the estimated nucleated cell counts. Libraries were prepared by immunoSEQ multiplex PCR; TCRdb keeps only in-frame clonotypes and omits some of them. The DNA gave D and trimming, while V, J and clone size come from that table. The sample includes roughly 100,000 clones, 60% to 80% of them seen just once. The CDR3 length is 13 residues. Germline V CDR1 and CDR2: SGHRS, YFSETQ. V was cut by 0 bases and J by 6 bases, with 9 bases left in between. The sequenced material came from peripheral blood. The clonotype originates from a man aged 60 to 69 with active or convalescent COVID-19. J is TRBJ1-2 and V is TRBV5-1; maybe TRBD1 (5 bases). The CDR3 nucleotides read TGCGCCAGCAGCTTGGCAGGGCGCCATGGCTACACCTTC. This gives the protein CASSLAGRHGYTF.